Included here is one TCR beta chain sequence, with context. It lacks a known antigen. No base qualities exist here, and no much larger clone lies one base off it. Participants in the prospective study were aged roughly 18 to 90 years, lived in 24 United States geographic areas, and enrolled through a virtual design. To assign participants to cohorts, the prospective study relied on clinical history that participants themselves reported in a screening survey and a study questionnaire. For ImmuneRACE Cohort 3, a participant was defined as recovered based on two consecutive negative NP/OP PCR tests, clearance by a healthcare professional, or resolution of symptoms. In the prospective study, mobile phlebotomists collected whole blood, serum and a nasopharyngeal or oropharyngeal swab from each participant. Over an approximately 2-month period, participants in the prospective study had the option of providing additional blood draws and questionnaires. Blood samples from the prospective study were shipped frozen or at room temperature prior to DNA extraction.

The germline V gene (reference sequence) specifies SEHNR as CDR1 and FQNEAQ as CDR2. V is clipped by 6 bases and J by 4 bases, and the sequence between their germline boundaries is 6 bases long. The CDR3 measures 12 amino acids from cysteine to phenylalanine. Of all the DNA, just the CDR3 is kept, 36 bases in frame from base 1. This sample is part of a study of blood T cell repertoires in COVID-19 (dated by TCRdb to 2018 to 2020). Background for the entire study: Samples covering the acute and convalescent phases of COVID-19 were provided by collaborators in the United States, Italy and Spain. Nearly every sample came with metadata listing a de-identified subject ID, COVID-19 status, age in years and sex. Where available, HLA class I and class II types were taken from metadata supplied by the sample provider and were not determined by assay-based typing. The prospective study material was composed of cDNA or gDNA derived from T cells, B-cell-depleted T cells, or PBMCs. Deeply sampled blood TCRbeta repertoires from subjects exposed to, actively infected with, or recovered from COVID-19 were included in the dataset. Samples were obtained from the ongoing ImmuneRACE study (first 160 participants) and from 950 to 1,500 subjects provided by 6 global collaborators. The repertoires were made available in a free public database intended to serve as a resource for research on the immune response to SARS-CoV-2.

TCRbeta CDR3 regions were amplified from genomic DNA by means of the immunoSEQ Assay, a bias-controlled multiplex PCR. The authors' analysis ran thus. Nucleated cell counts per sample were estimated from amplification of reference gene primers within the assay. To quantify the absolute abundance of each unique TCRbeta CDR3 rearrangement, sequence reads were collapsed and filtered. For each sample, productive Simpson clonality was calculated as the square root of Simpson's diversity index across productive rearrangements. TCRdb carries this immuneACCESS record with in-frame sequences only. Its versions omit some clonotypes, under half of them owing to an unresolved V gene in the studies checked, with the rest unexplained. Clone size and V and J calls were adopted from that table, with D and trimming inferred from the DNA. This sample gives around 450,000 clones in total; 87% of them show up just once. Of the sample, approximately 0.7% falls within the top ten clones.

Overall results and qualifications from the work: Clinical and demographic metadata were provided uncurated, with the amount varying by source and participant.

The sequencing input was PBMCs or T cells enriched from blood (not recorded which). The source of this sequence is a woman aged 18-30 years who had recovered from COVID-19. The chain is encoded by TRBV7-9 joined to TRBJ2-2; no D segment can be confidently identified. The CDR3 protein sequence reads: CASSSSTGELFF. The DNA reads TGTGCCAGCAGTTCCAGCACCGGGGAGCTGTTTTTT.